This T cell receptor beta chain was identified during a study of spatial heterogeneity in lung cancer. For the study at large: Mean representation of each unique TCR and UMI combination in the raw reads exceeded ten occurrences. Study conclusions and caveats: Expanded tumor TCRs that were ubiquitous appeared in blood more at resection than follow-up.

This CDR3 comprises 15 residues. Germline lookup yields CDR1 LGHNA and CDR2 YNFKEQ. TCRdb re-analysed the 5' RACE reads in MiXCR, keeping a single row per CDR3 protein. The sample has 95,000 to 130,000 distinct CDR3 sequences, 12% seen once. Specified time point: blood at routine non-recurrence follow-up after resection. Sequencing was performed on whole RNA extracted from tumor and nontumor lung tissue, or from frozen PBMC, and the material was left unsorted. This clonotype was seen at least ten times. What it recognizes is unknown. The junction departs from germline at one end; a sequencing error may be responsible.

The input for sequencing was PBMCs, taken at follow-up. The rearrangement joins TRBV4-2 to TRBJ1-3; 7 bases line up with TRBD1. This clonotype was obtained from a male donor with early-stage non-small cell lung cancer. CDR3 coding DNA: TGTGCCAGCAGCCAAGATGGGGACAGAGGAAACGCCATATATTTT. The encoded protein is CASSQDGDRGNAIYF.